Here is one T cell receptor beta chain with its context. Antigen: not known. This entry belongs to a study of cytomegalovirus exposure and HLA in healthy donors. Use of 60 Vbeta and 13 Jbeta primers characterized the PCR. Some clones are missing from TCRdb's copy, which holds only in-frame ones; the method was immunoSEQ multiplex PCR. The data contain under 200,000 clones, about 80% of them singletons. Study findings and constraints: Reports showed the classifier diagnosing cytomegalovirus status with high specificity and sensitivity. Association of 16,951 TCR beta sequences with HLA alleles was found at 0.05 false discovery rate in a later analysis.

Germline CDR1 MNHEY, CDR2 SVGAGI. V dropped 6 bases and J dropped 3; count of bases not matched to a gene: 7. The CDR3 extends over 14 amino acids. The sequence derives from a woman between 50 and 59 years old in good health and CMV-seropositive. The chain combines TRBV6-5 with TRBJ2-7, with 8 bases that match TRBD1. The sample taken for sequencing was PBMCs. The CDR3 loop is CASSPGTGHYEQYF. In DNA form, the CDR3 reads TGTGCCAGCAGCCCCGGGACAGGCCACTACGAGCAGTACTTC.